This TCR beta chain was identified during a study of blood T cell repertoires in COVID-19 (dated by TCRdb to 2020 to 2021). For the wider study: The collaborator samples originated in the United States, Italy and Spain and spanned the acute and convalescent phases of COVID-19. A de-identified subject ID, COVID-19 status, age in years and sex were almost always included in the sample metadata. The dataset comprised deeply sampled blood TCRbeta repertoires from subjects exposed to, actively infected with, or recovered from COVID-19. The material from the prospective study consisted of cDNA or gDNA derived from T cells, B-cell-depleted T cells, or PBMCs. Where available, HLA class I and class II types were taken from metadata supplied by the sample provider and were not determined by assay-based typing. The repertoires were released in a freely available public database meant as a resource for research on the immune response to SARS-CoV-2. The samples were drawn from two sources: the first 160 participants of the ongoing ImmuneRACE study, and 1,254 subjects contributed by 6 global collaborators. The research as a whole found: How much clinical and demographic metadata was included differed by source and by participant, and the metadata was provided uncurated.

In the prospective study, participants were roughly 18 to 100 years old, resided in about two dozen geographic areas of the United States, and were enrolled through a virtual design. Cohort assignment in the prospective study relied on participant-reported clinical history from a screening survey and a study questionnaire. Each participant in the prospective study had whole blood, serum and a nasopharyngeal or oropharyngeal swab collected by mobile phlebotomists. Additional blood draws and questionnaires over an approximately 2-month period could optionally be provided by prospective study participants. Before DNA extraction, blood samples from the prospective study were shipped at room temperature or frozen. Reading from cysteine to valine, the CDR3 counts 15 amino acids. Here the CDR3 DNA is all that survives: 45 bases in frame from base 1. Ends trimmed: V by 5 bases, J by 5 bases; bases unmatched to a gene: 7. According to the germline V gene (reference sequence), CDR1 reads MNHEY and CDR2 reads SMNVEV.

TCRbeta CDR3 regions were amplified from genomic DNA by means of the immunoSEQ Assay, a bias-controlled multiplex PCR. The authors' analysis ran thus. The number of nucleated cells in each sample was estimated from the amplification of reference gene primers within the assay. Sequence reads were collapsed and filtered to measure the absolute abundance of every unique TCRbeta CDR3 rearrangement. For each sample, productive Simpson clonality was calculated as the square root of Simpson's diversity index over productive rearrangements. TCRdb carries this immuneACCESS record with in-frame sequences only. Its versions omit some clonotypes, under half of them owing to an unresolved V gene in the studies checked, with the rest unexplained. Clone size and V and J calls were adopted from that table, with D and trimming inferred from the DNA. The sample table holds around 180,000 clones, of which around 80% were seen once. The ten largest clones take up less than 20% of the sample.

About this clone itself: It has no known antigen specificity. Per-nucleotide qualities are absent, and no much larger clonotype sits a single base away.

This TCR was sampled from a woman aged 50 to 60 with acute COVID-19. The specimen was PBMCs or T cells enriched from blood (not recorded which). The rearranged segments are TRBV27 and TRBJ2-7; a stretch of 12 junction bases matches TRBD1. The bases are TGTGCCAGCAGTCCCGGGACAGGGGGCTTCCACGAGCAGTACGTC. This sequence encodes CASSPGTGGFHEQYV.